The entry below describes one TCR beta chain. The treatment here: randomized to nivolumab then ipilimumab (arm A) or the reverse (arm B). This sample was included in a study of sequential checkpoint blockade in melanoma. Clones were sequenced by immunoSEQ multiplex PCR, and TCRdb holds only the in-frame ones, with some missing. The table lists thousands of clones, 23% of them singletons. CDR1 is LNHNV and CDR2 is YYDKDF in the germline V gene (reference sequence). V lost 0 bases and J lost 5, with 19 bases in between. The CDR3 length is 17 residues. The sample was tumor tissue (inferred from file names), taken from a patient given nivolumab and ipilimumab in sequence. This clonotype originated in a human donor with melanoma. The gene calls are TRBV15 and TRBJ2-5, with D uncertain. CDR3 loop: CATSRDLIRSWSETQYF. In nucleotides, the CDR3 is TGTGCCACCAGCAGAGATCTGATCCGGAGTTGGTCCGAGACCCAGTACTTC.